The clone carrying this T cell receptor (beta chain) has a count of ten or more. This record comes from a study of T cells after yellow fever vaccination. The V segment lost 7 bases and the J segment 6 bases; nucleotides outside the gene matches: 7. This CDR3 contains 12 residues. The germline CDR1 and CDR2 sequences are SQVTM and ANQGSEA. TCRdb fed the 5' RACE reads into MiXCR, producing one record per CDR3 protein. The profile covers about 47,000 distinct CDR3 sequences, with 6% to 8% appearing a single time and around 28% taken by the ten largest. The chain joins TRBV29-1 to TRBJ1-2; 8 bases agree with TRBD1. The clonotype originates from a man between 18 and 35 years old who received the YFV17D yellow fever vaccine. The material sequenced was CD8+ T cells sorted from PBMCs, taken around 16 days after the first yellow fever vaccination. The CDR3 nucleotides are TGCAGCGACCAGGACAGGGTTGATGGCTACACCTTC. It translates to CSDQDRVDGYTF.